This T cell receptor (beta chain) was observed in a study of human T cells and chemical hapten exposure. In its sample, this clonotype was seen a few times. This CDR3 is 12 amino acids long. Germline V CDR1 and CDR2: MNHEY, SVGAGI. Trimming pared 6 bases from V and 2 bases from J, leaving 8 bases between. Time point noted: pre-sensitization, week 0. The treatment: therapeutic diphenylcyclopropenone sensitization with weekly scalp DPC. Via MiXCR, TCRdb re-called the RACE reads, giving one row per CDR3 protein. The profile shows about 42,000 distinct CDR3 sequences, 9.5% to 15% of them singletons. The source was whole blood, collected in connection with sensitization to the hapten diphenylcyclopropenone (DPC). This clonotype originated in a woman aged 30 to 39 with alopecia areata. Some clones in this sample may be carry-over from other donors' samples. The chain combines TRBV6-5 with TRBJ2-7; D is perhaps TRBD2 (5 bases). CDR3 in amino acids: CASRATTYEQYF. The DNA for the CDR3 is TGTGCCAGCAGGGCGACTACCTACGAGCAGTACTTC.